The 8 T cell receptor beta chains listed next were all sequenced from one sample in a study of blood T cell repertoires in COVID-19 (dated by TCRdb to the early 2020s). The method behind the library was the immunoSEQ multiplex PCR assay. The immuneACCESS repertoire file appears here via TCRdb, limited to in-frame rearrangements. These files lack a portion of the clones; in checked studies, under half of the deficit traces to unresolved V genes, and the cause of the others is not known. The sample contains 250,000 to 350,000 clones, roughly nine tenths of them found a single time. Under 6.5% of the sample is held by the ten biggest clonotypes. The sample consisted of PBMCs or T cells enriched from blood (not recorded which). These receptors originate from a woman in her 30s who had recovered from COVID-19.

V gene TRBV7-6 combines with J gene TRBJ2-7, with a tentative D call TRBD2 (6 bases). Trimming took off 2 bases at V and 3 bases at J, with 20 bases between the two ends. From germline, CDR1 is SGHVS and CDR2 FNYEAQ. The CDR3 length is 17 residues. In DNA form, the CDR3 reads TGTGCCAGCAGCTTAAAAACTGGGCCGGGGGTCCTCTACGAGCAGTACTTC. Its protein is CASSLKTGPGVLYEQYF.

The CDR3 bases are TGTGCCAGCAGCCAACAGTTTGCACGGGGTAATTCACCCCTCCACTTT. It codes for CASSQQFARGNSPLHF. The chain links TRBV3-1 (or the pseudogene TRBV3-2) to TRBJ1-6; unclear D gene. V gave up 2 bases and J gave up 6 bases, with 14 bases separating them. This CDR3 comprises 16 residues. The germline V gene has CDR1 LGHDT and CDR2 YNNKEL (reference sequence).

The DNA for the CDR3 is TGTGCCAGCAGTCAACAGGGAAGTTCACCCCTCCACTTT. Protein product: CASSQQGSSPLHF. The chain joins TRBV27 to TRBJ1-6; possible D gene TRBD1, 6 bases. This CDR3 comprises 13 residues. Germline V gene data show CDR1 as MNHEY and CDR2 as SMNVEV (reference sequence). The germline V and J ends were trimmed by 5 bases and 9 bases, with 11 bases remaining between them.

The rearrangement links TRBV19 to TRBJ1-6; 8 nucleotides match TRBD1. Germline V gives CDR1 LNHDA, CDR2 SQIVND (reference sequence). The length of the CDR3 is 16 residues. The ends lost 5 bases at V and 9 bases at J; junction bases unmatched: 12. The CDR3: CASSVTGTGASSPLHF. The CDR3 DNA reads TGTGCCAGTAGTGTCACCGGGACAGGCGCTTCTTCACCCCTCCACTTT.

The gene calls are TRBV5-1 and TRBJ2-1; 12 bases fit TRBD2. The germline CDR1 and CDR2 sequences are SGHRS and YFSETQ. Germline trimming cut 5 bases from V and 5 bases from J; bases unmatched to any gene: 5. This CDR3 comprises 15 residues. CDR3 nucleotides: TGCGCCAGCAGTCCTCTAGCGGGAGGGGACAATGAGCAGTTCTTC. Protein sequence: CASSPLAGGDNEQFF.

This clone was seen only once. The chain combines TRBV24-1 with TRBJ2-3; TRBD1 might be the D (7 bases). The CDR3 has 17 residues. Trimming removed 2 bases from V and 1 base from J, with 15 bases in between. Germline values: CDR1 KGHDR, CDR2 SFDVKD. The CDR3 reads CATSDSGGGWGTDTQYF. The CDR3 DNA reads TGTGCCACCAGTGATTCTGGAGGGGGCTGGGGCACAGATACGCAGTATTTT.

The gene calls are TRBV19 and TRBJ1-2; a possible D gene is TRBD1 (6 bases). V shed 4 bases and J shed 4 bases, with 19 bases lying between them. The CDR3 has 16 residues. The germline V gene has CDR1 LNHDA and CDR2 SQIVND (reference sequence). CDR3: CASSRMTGTPVYGYTF. The CDR3 bases are TGTGCCAGTAGTAGGATGACAGGTACTCCGGTCTATGGCTACACCTTC.

This chain uses TRBV27 with TRBJ2-7; D is unresolved. The length of the CDR3 is 12 residues. Germline CDR1 and CDR2: MNHEY and SMNVEV (reference sequence). V was cut by 6 bases and J by 0 bases, with 6 bases left in between. The CDR3 sequence: CASSNNSYEQYF. The DNA of the CDR3 is TGTGCCAGCAGCAACAACTCCTACGAGCAGTACTTC.